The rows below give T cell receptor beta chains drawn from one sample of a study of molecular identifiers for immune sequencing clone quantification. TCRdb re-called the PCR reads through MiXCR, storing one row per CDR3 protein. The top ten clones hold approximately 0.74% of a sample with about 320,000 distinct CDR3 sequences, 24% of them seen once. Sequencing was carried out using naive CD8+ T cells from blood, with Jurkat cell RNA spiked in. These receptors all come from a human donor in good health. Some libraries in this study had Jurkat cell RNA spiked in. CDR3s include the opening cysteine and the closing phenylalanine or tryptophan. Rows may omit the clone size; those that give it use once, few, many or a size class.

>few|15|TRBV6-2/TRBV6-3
CASSYLAGYQETQYF
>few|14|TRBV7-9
CASSQEAGFETQYF
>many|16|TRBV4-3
CASSQEKQGLTDTQYF
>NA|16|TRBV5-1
CASSPVGGGPPDTQYF
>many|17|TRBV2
CASSEELADLVTIAQFF
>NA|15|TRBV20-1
CSARDRQLSSYEQYF
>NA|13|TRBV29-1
CSVDAEVVNGYTF
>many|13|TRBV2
CASNRGSIQPQHF
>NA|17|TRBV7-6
CASSPNKRTGLNSPLHF
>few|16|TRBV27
CASSFLGLAGTDTQYF
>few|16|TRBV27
CASSPRGPVSTGELFF
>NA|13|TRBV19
CASSPAVDTEAFF
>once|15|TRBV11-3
CARSFGPSSTDTQYF
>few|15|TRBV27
CASSLNVGLAYEQYF
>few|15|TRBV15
CATSIRGQQNTEAFF
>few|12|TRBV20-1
CSASHQNTEAFF
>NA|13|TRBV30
CAWAGTGYAEQFF
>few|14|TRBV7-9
CASSPTAGTYEQYF
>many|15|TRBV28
CASTKGGSGANVLTF
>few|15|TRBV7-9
CASSPPKDIFYEQYF
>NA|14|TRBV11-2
CASSPRDTLYEQYF
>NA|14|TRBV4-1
CASSQLTGGYEQYF
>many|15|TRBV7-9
CASSPIRDTNYGYTF
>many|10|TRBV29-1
CSGKGDEQYF
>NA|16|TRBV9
CASSVGQGAANYGYTF
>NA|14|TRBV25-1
CASSHRDYAYEQYF
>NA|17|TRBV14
CASSQDLGPAAQDTQYF
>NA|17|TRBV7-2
CASSLGLAGKGTDTQYF
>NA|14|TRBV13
CASSKTSGRDEQYF
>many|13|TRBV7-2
CASSWWGEETQYF
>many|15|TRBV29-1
CSVEDYGNSGNTIYF
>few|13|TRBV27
CASSLNWRNEQFF
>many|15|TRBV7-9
CASSLELAGVYEQYF
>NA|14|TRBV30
CAWKGLAGDNEQFF
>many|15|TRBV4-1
CASSQESRGQETQYF
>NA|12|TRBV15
CATYPGTGEAFF
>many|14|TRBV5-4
CASSPSGSGYEQYF